This T cell receptor (beta chain) was captured by sequencing in a study of T cell responses to AZD1222 COVID-19 vaccine. At the level of the study: Researchers grouped second doses given at about 4 or about 12 weeks into one pool. General study findings and limits: The repertoires were collected only after the peak T cell response. Among AZD1222 vaccinees, only six or seven were seropositive at baseline. Spike-wide coverage was observed for vaccine-associated CD4 TCRs, with dominant responses at 160-218 and 743-854.

With 7 bases clipped from V and 0 bases from J, the junction kept 9 bases outside the gene matches. The CDR3 is 18 amino acids. Germline-derived CDR1 and CDR2 are LNHDA and SQIVND (reference sequence). Of note for this clone: Its specificity is not known.

TCRdb keeps only in-frame clones here, not all; method: immunoSEQ multiplex PCR. The sample includes roughly 91,000 clones, approximately 89% of them seen just once. The sequencing here drew on peripheral blood, taken on day 0 of AZD1222 vaccination. The receptor was derived from an adult in good health. The chain combines TRBV19 with TRBJ2-6; 10 bases align to TRBD1. CDR3 residues: CASTSLGTGVSGANVLTF. The CDR3 DNA reads as TGTGCCAGTACCTCATTAGGGACAGGGGTCTCTGGGGCCAACGTCCTGACTTTC.